The 23 T cell receptor beta chains reported below all come from one sample, sequenced in a study of T cell responses to AZD1222 COVID-19 vaccine. The method was immunoSEQ multiplex PCR; TCRdb's version includes in-frame clones alone and lacks a portion of them. The sample yields 180,000 or so clones, 80% to 95% seen once. Sequences were derived from peripheral blood, sampled 28 days after the second AZD1222 dose. These receptors were obtained from an adult who received the AZD1222 COVID-19 vaccine.

This chain joins TRBV6-5 and TRBJ1-1; the D gene is possibly TRBD1 (5 bases). The CDR3 covers 12 residues. Germline assignment: CDR1 MNHEY and CDR2 SVGAGI. V was cut by 10 bases and J by 2 bases, with 11 bases left in between. The CDR3 reads CATRQLNTEAFF. The DNA of the CDR3 is TGTGCCACCCGACAGTTAAACACTGAAGCTTTCTTT.

The chain employs TRBV2 and TRBJ1-5, with a possible D match to TRBD1 (5 bases). The CDR3 is made up of 13 amino acids. V was trimmed by 6 bases and J by 5 bases, leaving 11 bases between them. CDR1 is SNHLY, CDR2 FYNNEI, per germline. In DNA, the CDR3 is TGTGCCAGCAGGGTCGGGGGAGATCAGCCCCAGCATTTT. It translates to CASRVGGDQPQHF. The variable domain in full, with the rest retrieved from reference TRBV2 and TRBJ1-5, is EPEVTQTPSHQVTQMGQEVILRCVPISNHLYFYWYRQILGQKVEFLVSFYNNEISEKSEIFDDQFSVERPDGSNFTLKIRSTKLEDSAMYFCASRVGGDQPQHFGDGTRLSIL.

As for this clone: Other nucleotide sequences in the sample specify the same CDR3. The chain recombines TRBV5-1 with TRBJ1-5; 9 bases match TRBD1. The CDR3 is made up of 14 amino acids. V lost 0 bases to trimming and J lost 7 bases; unmatched junction nucleotides: 2. From germline, CDR1 is SGHRS and CDR2 YFSETQ. The CDR3 DNA sequence: TGCGCCAGCAGCTTGGGACAGGGGGACCAGCCCCAGCATTTT. Amino acid sequence: CASSLGQGDQPQHF. Full variable domain (remainder filled in from reference TRBV5-1 and TRBJ1-5): KAGVTQTPRYLIKTRGQQVTLSCSPISGHRSVSWYQQTPGQGLQFLFEYFSETQRNKGNFPGRFSGRQFSNSRSEMNVSTLELGDSALYLCASSLGQGDQPQHFGDGTRLSIL.

This clone has only a few counts. The chain uses TRBV11-2 and TRBJ2-2; TRBD1 might be the D (6 bases). The CDR3 is 15 amino acids. Deletions cut 0 bases from V and 6 bases from J, with 11 bases between. Germline V gene sequence: CDR1 SGHAT, CDR2 FQNNGV. CDR3 coding DNA: TGTGCCAGCAGCTTAGAGGGGACAAAATCCGGGGAGCTGTTTTTT. It specifies CASSLEGTKSGELFF.

The chain uses TRBV3-1 (or the pseudogene TRBV3-2) and TRBJ2-1; 7 bases align to TRBD2. The CDR3 consists of 17 residues. Germline-derived CDR1 and CDR2 are LGHDT and YNNKEL (reference sequence). Trimming took 1 base from V and 8 from J; bases not matched to a gene: 14. This chain's CDR3 is CASSQGSAVRGGHEQFF. CDR3 DNA sequence: TGTGCCAGCAGCCAAGGGTCAGCAGTTCGGGGAGGGCATGAGCAGTTCTTC.

This clone occurred a few times. V is TRBV2 and J is TRBJ2-5, with D perhaps given as TRBD1 or TRBD2 (6 bases each). The V end was cut by 2 bases, the J end by 2 bases, with 12 bases between. CDR1 SNHLY and CDR2 FYNNEI come from the germline V gene. This CDR3 has 15 residues. The CDR3 spells CASSELQGTQETQYF. DNA for the CDR3: TGTGCCAGCAGTGAATTGCAGGGGACTCAAGAGACCCAGTACTTC.

This clone has a handful of counts. The chain carries TRBV4-3 and TRBJ1-2; 10 nucleotides agree with TRBD1. Germline CDR1 is LGHNA and CDR2 is YSLEER. Unmatched junction bases numbered 4, after V lost 2 bases and J lost 4 bases. This CDR3 is built from 15 residues. CDR3 coding DNA: TGCGCCAGCAGCCAAAGGGGACAGGGGAGCTATGGCTACACCTTC. It specifies CASSQRGQGSYGYTF.

This chain links TRBV28 with TRBJ1-4, with D perhaps TRBD1 (5 bases). V shed 4 bases and J shed 3 bases, with 15 bases lying between them. This CDR3 has 16 amino acids. The V gene's germline CDR1 is MDHEN and CDR2 SYDVKM. The chain's CDR3 is CASSSGPQGPNEKLFF. In nucleotides, the CDR3 is TGTGCCAGCAGTTCTGGGCCCCAGGGCCCTAATGAAAAACTGTTTTTT. The full variable domain, its missing parts supplied by reference TRBV28 and TRBJ1-4, is DVKVTQSSRYLVKRTGEKVFLECVQDMDHENMFWYRQDPGLGLRLIYFSYDVKMKEKGDIPEGYSVSREKKERFSLILESASTNQTSMYLCASSSGPQGPNEKLFFGSGTQLSVL.

The genes are TRBV18 and TRBJ2-1, with 9 bases aligning to TRBD1. The CDR3 sequence is 16 residues long. Germline V lookup: CDR1 KGHSH, CDR2 LQKENI. With V trimmed by 3 bases and J by 2 bases, 5 bases remained unmatched. The CDR3 DNA reads as TGTGCCAGCTCACCGCCGGGACAGGGCGCCTACAATGAGCAGTTCTTC. The encoded protein is CASSPPGQGAYNEQFF.

This clone was seen only once. This rearrangement joins TRBV29-1 to TRBJ2-7; D might be TRBD2 (5 bases). CDR3 length equals 11 residues. The germline gives CDR1 SQVTM, CDR2 ANQGSEA. The ends were cut back, 7 bases at V and 5 bases at J, with 12 bases in the middle. For the CDR3, the DNA is TGCAGCGCCGGGGAGCGACACGAGCAGTACTTC. Translating gives CSAGERHEQYF.

The V call is TRBV4-2, the J call TRBJ2-5; perhaps TRBD2 as D (5 bases). Germline V lookup: CDR1 LGHNA, CDR2 YNFKEQ. The CDR3 has 14 residues. Trimming cost V 3 bases and J 3 bases, with 11 bases left between them. CDR3 residues: CASSQGVDKETQYF. For the CDR3, the DNA is TGTGCCAGCAGCCAGGGAGTCGATAAAGAGACCCAGTACTTC.

The chain links TRBV19 to TRBJ1-5; D is undetermined. Germline CDR1 LNHDA, CDR2 SQIVND (reference sequence). V was pared by 1 base and J by 3 bases, with 10 bases between. This CDR3 contains 15 residues. CDR3: CASSIVASSNQPQHF. CDR3 DNA sequence: TGTGCCAGTAGTATAGTTGCCTCGTCCAATCAGCCCCAGCATTTT.

This clone appeared once. CDR3 bases: TGTGCCAGCAGCGTCGGGGGGGCAGGCGAGCAGTACTTC. Residues: CASSVGGAGEQYF. The chain employs TRBV9 and TRBJ2-7; 8 bases fit TRBD2. V trimming: 2 bases; J trimming: 6 bases; junction bases outside the gene matches: 4. This CDR3 contains 13 residues. The germline V gene encodes CDR1 SGDLS and CDR2 YYNGEE.

This clone was seen just once. V and J are TRBV27 and TRBJ2-7; D possibly matches TRBD1 or TRBD2 (5 bases each). Trimming took 6 bases from V and 7 from J, leaving 19 bases between them. The CDR3 is 14 residues long. Germline CDR1 is MNHEY and CDR2 is SMNVEV (reference sequence). This CDR3 reads CASRISGTSTEQYF. CDR3 sequence (DNA): TGTGCCAGCAGAATCTCCGGGACGTCCACAGAGCAGTACTTC.

The chain links TRBV6-5 to TRBJ2-7, with 7 bases fitting TRBD1. Losses at the gene ends were 6 bases for V and 7 bases for J; bases not matched to a gene: 15. This CDR3 comprises 15 residues. Germline V CDR1 and CDR2: MNHEY, SVGAGI. The CDR3 is CASSLGGGAPTEQYF. The CDR3 DNA reads TGTGCCAGCAGCCTAGGGGGCGGAGCCCCTACGGAGCAGTACTTC.

This clone was counted once. The rearrangement joins TRBV28 to TRBJ2-1; TRBD1 agrees at 8 bases. Per germline, CDR1 MDHEN and CDR2 SYDVKM. The CDR3 has 15 amino acids. The V segment lost 3 bases and the J segment 3 bases; nucleotides outside the gene matches: 4. The CDR3 region has the DNA TGTGCCAGCAGTTTGACAGGGGTGGGCTACAATGAGCAGTTCTTC. This codes for CASSLTGVGYNEQFF.

The chain employs TRBV15 and TRBJ1-4, with D tentatively TRBD1 (6 bases). CDR1 is LNHNV and CDR2 is YYDKDF in the germline V gene (reference sequence). The CDR3 covers 18 residues. V was trimmed by 0 bases and J by 8 bases, leaving 22 bases between them. The CDR3 DNA sequence: TGTGCCACCAGCAGAGATCAGCTTGGGGGCGGTTTTAGAGAAAAACTGTTTTTT. Encoded protein: CATSRDQLGGGFREKLFF.

The chain uses TRBV19 and TRBJ1-1, with a possible D match to TRBD1 (6 bases). Germline values: CDR1 LNHDA, CDR2 SQIVND (reference sequence). The CDR3 is 15 residues long. The ends were cut back, 3 bases at V and 1 base at J, with 12 bases in the middle. The CDR3: CASSMQGRGNTEAFF. The CDR3 DNA reads TGTGCCAGTAGTATGCAGGGGAGGGGGAACACTGAAGCTTTCTTT.

The chain joins TRBV6-6 to TRBJ2-1; 10 bases align to TRBD2. The CDR3 contains 13 residues. Germline V gene sequence: CDR1 MNHNY, CDR2 SVGAGI (reference sequence). Trimming took 6 bases from V and 5 from J; bases not matched to a gene: 1. The CDR3 nucleotides read TGTGCCAGCAGGCTAGCGGGAGACAATGAGCAGTTCTTC. Translated: CASRLAGDNEQFF.

This chain links TRBV28 with TRBJ2-7, with 9 positions matching TRBD2. J was trimmed by 3 bases and V by 6 bases; bases with no gene match: 3. The CDR3 is 13 residues long. The germline V gene has CDR1 MDHEN and CDR2 SYDVKM. The CDR3 DNA reads as TGTGCCAGCAGGGTAGCGGGAGTCTACGAGCAGTACTTC. This translates into CASRVAGVYEQYF.

The chain employs TRBV10-3 and TRBJ1-1; D not resolved. Germline lookup yields CDR1 ENHRY and CDR2 SYGVKD. The V end lost 0 bases, the J end lost 7 bases, and 9 bases lay between the germline ends. CDR3 length: 13 amino acids. CDR3 sequence: CAISESVSNEAFF. CDR3 bases: TGTGCCATCAGTGAGTCAGTTTCTAATGAAGCTTTCTTT.

Regarding this clone: The sample contains more than one DNA sequence encoding this CDR3. This chain links TRBV3-1 (or the pseudogene TRBV3-2) with TRBJ1-3, with D tentatively TRBD1 (5 bases). The ends were cut back, 6 bases at V and 0 bases at J, with 9 bases in the middle. The CDR3 has 14 amino acids. Germline-derived CDR1 and CDR2 are LGHDT and YNNKEL (reference sequence). CDR3 bases: TGTGCCAGCAGTCGGGACGGCTCTGGAAACACCATATATTTT. It translates to CASSRDGSGNTIYF.

The chain carries TRBV4-1 and TRBJ1-2, with 7 bases matching TRBD1. Trimming took 4 bases from V and 1 from J; bases not matched to a gene: 3. Per the germline V gene, CDR1 is MGHRA and CDR2 is YSYEKL. The CDR3 is made up of 14 amino acids. This CDR3 reads CASSPRDSNYGYTF. DNA of the CDR3: TGCGCCAGCAGCCCCCGGGACAGTAACTATGGCTACACCTTC.